The next 27 T cell receptor beta chains were all read from a single sample in a study of blood T cell repertoires in COVID-19 (TCRdb year 2020). Libraries came from the immunoSEQ multiplex PCR assay. Drawn from immuneACCESS, this table holds only the in-frame rearrangements with V and J called that TCRdb kept. Clones are partly lost; checked studies trace under half to an unresolved V gene and leave the rest unexplained. The sample table shows tens of thousands of clones, and around 90% are seen once. Of the sample, 4.5% to 5.5% is held by the ten largest clones. The sample taken for sequencing was peripheral blood. These receptors came from a woman of 80 years or more with active COVID-19.

The V gene is TRBV24-1, the J gene TRBJ2-3; 9 bases map to TRBD2. With V trimmed by 9 bases and J by 3 bases, 12 bases remained unmatched. The CDR3 has 16 residues. Germline V lookup: CDR1 KGHDR, CDR2 SFDVKD. In DNA, the CDR3 is TGTGCCACCTCCTTCCCGCGGGAGGGCTATACAGATACGCAGTATTTT. This sequence encodes CATSFPREGYTDTQYF.

This chain joins TRBV28 and TRBJ2-1, with D unresolved. Germline V lookup: CDR1 MDHEN, CDR2 SYDVKM. V gave up 5 bases and J gave up 6 bases, with 14 bases separating them. This CDR3 is 14 amino acids long. The CDR3 nucleotides are TGTGCCAGCAGTCACCAGGATCGGTCCAATGAGCAGTTCTTC. Protein: CASSHQDRSNEQFF. The whole variable domain, remainder taken from reference TRBV28 and TRBJ2-1, is DVKVTQSSRYLVKRTGEKVFLECVQDMDHENMFWYRQDPGLGLRLIYFSYDVKMKEKGDIPEGYSVSREKKERFSLILESASTNQTSMYLCASSHQDRSNEQFFGPGTRLTVL.

J is TRBJ2-1 and V is TRBV5-4; weak D call: TRBD1 (6 bases). This CDR3 has 14 amino acids. Trimming shortened V by 4 bases and J by 0 bases, and 8 bases separated the two germline ends. Germline V CDR1 and CDR2: SGHNT, YYREEE (reference sequence). The CDR3 loop reads CASSMDSSYNEQFF. CDR3 nucleotides: TGTGCCAGCAGCATGGACAGCTCCTACAATGAGCAGTTCTTC. Full variable domain (remainder filled in from reference TRBV5-4 and TRBJ2-1): ETGVTQSPTHLIKTRGQQVTLRCSSQSGHNTVSWYQQALGQGPQFIFQYYREEENGRGNFPPRFSGLQFPNYSSELNVNALELDDSALYLCASSMDSSYNEQFFGPGTRLTVL.

The genes are TRBV6-6 and TRBJ1-1; 7 positions agree with TRBD1. Germline assignment: CDR1 MNHNY and CDR2 SVGAGI (reference sequence). The CDR3 consists of 15 residues. The ends lost 6 bases at V and 4 bases at J; junction bases unmatched: 11. CDR3 DNA: TGTGCCAGCAGCCCCCCTTCAGGGGGGAGCACTGAAGCTTTCTTT. It specifies CASSPPSGGSTEAFF.

The rearrangement joins TRBV18 to TRBJ2-1; D unresolved. The CDR3 is 15 residues long. Germline CDR1 KGHSH, CDR2 LQKENI. Deletions cut 2 bases from V and 2 bases from J, with 10 bases between. The CDR3 sequence: CASSPEALAYNEQFF. The DNA for the CDR3 is TGTGCCAGCTCACCAGAGGCCCTGGCCTACAATGAGCAGTTCTTC.

This chain uses TRBV5-4 with TRBJ2-1; no clear D gene. Germline values: CDR1 SGHNT, CDR2 YYREEE (reference sequence). The V gene lost 3 bases and the J gene lost 8 bases, with 15 bases spanning the gap. This CDR3 contains 14 residues. This CDR3 is CASSSIKHGYEQFF. The CDR3 coding sequence is TGTGCCAGCAGCTCAATAAAACACGGGTATGAGCAGTTCTTC.

This clone appeared a few times. The chain joins TRBV28 to TRBJ2-7; TRBD1 agrees at 8 bases. The CDR3 is made up of 14 amino acids. CDR1 is MDHEN, CDR2 SYDVKM, per germline. With 2 bases clipped from V and 5 bases from J, the junction kept 5 bases outside the gene matches. This CDR3 reads CASSLEGTGHEQYF. CDR3 nucleotides: TGTGCCAGCAGTTTAGAGGGGACAGGTCACGAGCAGTACTTC.

The chain's CDR3 is CASSLMGTSTDTQYF. The CDR3 DNA follows: TGTGCCAGCAGTTTAATGGGGACTAGCACAGATACGCAGTATTTT. The chain couples TRBV27 to TRBJ2-3; D may be TRBD2 (6 bases). This CDR3 contains 15 residues. CDR1 and CDR2 (germline): MNHEY, SMNVEV (reference sequence). The V end was cut by 2 bases, the J end by 0 bases, with 9 bases between.

This clone is a singleton in its sample. The chain uses TRBV2 and TRBJ2-1, with TRBD1 as a possible D gene (5 bases). In germline, CDR1 is SNHLY, CDR2 FYNNEI. CDR3 length: 16 amino acids. V dropped 6 bases and J dropped 3 bases, with 18 bases sitting between them. The DNA of the CDR3 is TGTGCCAGCAGGGCTGACAGACCTAGTAGCTACAATGAGCAGTTCTTC. This sequence encodes CASRADRPSSYNEQFF.

This chain uses TRBV6-5 with TRBJ2-7; 7 bases align to TRBD2. The CDR3 sequence is 13 residues long. Trimming at V came to 5 bases and at J to 5 bases, leaving 6 bases not matched to a gene. The germline gives CDR1 MNHEY, CDR2 SVGAGI. DNA of the CDR3: TGTGCCAGCAGTAGGGCGGGAGTCCACGAGCAGTACTTC. It encodes CASSRAGVHEQYF.

The rearrangement links TRBV7-2 to TRBJ2-7, with 7 bases aligning to TRBD1. The ends lost 0 bases at V and 6 bases at J; junction bases unmatched: 5. Germline-derived CDR1 and CDR2 are SGHTA and FQGNSA. The CDR3 has 14 residues. CDR3 DNA: TGTGCCAGCAGCTTAGCCCTGACAGGGCTCGAGCAGTACTTC. Translating it yields CASSLALTGLEQYF.

The chain couples TRBV5-5 to TRBJ2-7, with 10 bases matching TRBD2. In germline, CDR1 is SGHKS, CDR2 YYEKEE (reference sequence). The CDR3 extends over 16 amino acids. V lost 3 bases and J lost 4; bases outside the gene matches: 10. CDR3 in DNA: TGTGCCAGCAGCTCTTCCAATCTAGCGGGAGTGTACGAGCAGTACTTC. It yields the protein CASSSSNLAGVYEQYF. The full variable domain, completed using reference TRBV5-5 and TRBJ2-7, is DAGVTQSPTHLIKTRGQQVTLRCSPISGHKSVSWYQQVLGQGPQFIFQYYEKEERGRGNFPDRFSARQFPNYSSELNVNALLLGDSALYLCASSSSNLAGVYEQYFGPGTRLTVT.

The chain uses TRBV24-1 and TRBJ1-2, with D perhaps matching TRBD1 (6 bases). The V gene lost 12 bases and the J gene lost 7 bases, with 17 bases spanning the gap. The germline CDR1 and CDR2 sequences are KGHDR and SFDVKD. The CDR3 spans 12 residues. For the CDR3, the DNA is TGTGCCGCGTCTGGGGGGGCGAGTGGCTACACCTTC. Translating gives CAASGGASGYTF.

This clone is a singleton in its sample. The chain has TRBV19 and TRBJ1-2; 7 bases agree with TRBD1. The CDR3 is 15 amino acids. The trim removed 5 bases at V and 2 bases at J, leaving 8 bases unmatched. The V gene's germline CDR1 is LNHDA and CDR2 SQIVND (reference sequence). Here the CDR3 DNA reads TGTGCCAGTAGTCTCGGGACAGCACAAAACTATGGCTACACCTTC. Translating gives CASSLGTAQNYGYTF.

V and J are TRBV19 and TRBJ2-2; a possible D gene is TRBD2 (6 bases). The CDR3 extends over 17 amino acids. Germline CDR1 reads LNHDA; CDR2 reads SQIVND (reference sequence). Trimming shortened V by 3 bases and J by 0 bases, and 14 bases separated the two germline ends. For the CDR3, the DNA is TGTGCCAGTAGTATCCTCCGGGGAGGAGCGAACACCGGGGAGCTGTTTTTT. This gives the protein CASSILRGGANTGELFF.

This chain links TRBV7-2 with TRBJ2-3; TRBD2 aligns across 7 bases. This CDR3 is built from 15 residues. V lost 3 bases, J lost 0 bases, and 3 bases stayed unmatched. Germline V gives CDR1 SGHTA, CDR2 FQGNSA. The CDR3 bases are TGTGCCAGCAGCTTCCCTAGCGGAAGCACAGATACGCAGTATTTT. It encodes CASSFPSGSTDTQYF.

The J gene is TRBJ1-2, the V gene TRBV29-1, with 7 bases identical to TRBD1. The length of the CDR3 is 13 residues. V trimming: 4 bases; J trimming: 10 bases; junction bases outside the gene matches: 12. The V gene's germline CDR1 is SQVTM and CDR2 ANQGSEA. As DNA, the CDR3 is TGCAGCGTTGCGTCATCGAACAGGGGACACTACACCTTC. It specifies CSVASSNRGHYTF.

The chain couples TRBV5-1 to TRBJ2-3; 11 bases are a match to TRBD2. Germline assignment: CDR1 SGHRS and CDR2 YFSETQ. V lost 0 bases and J lost 4; bases outside the gene matches: 4. This CDR3 contains 16 residues. The CDR3 DNA is TGCGCCAGCAGCTTGGGGATAGCGGGAGGGCCAGATACGCAGTATTTT. Residues: CASSLGIAGGPDTQYF.

The chain has TRBV29-1 and TRBJ1-1; 8 nucleotides line up with TRBD1. There are 13 residues in the CDR3. CDR1 and CDR2 from the germline V gene are SQVTM and ANQGSEA. J was trimmed by 1 base and V by 7 bases; bases with no gene match: 5. The CDR3 bases are TGCAGCGCTGGACAGGGCCCGAACACTGAAGCTTTCTTT. As protein: CSAGQGPNTEAFF.

This chain connects TRBV7-9 to TRBJ2-3; 9 bases match TRBD2. There are 16 residues in the CDR3. With V trimmed by 1 base and J by 8 bases, 10 bases remained unmatched. Germline loops: CDR1 SEHNR, CDR2 FQNEAQ (reference sequence). The CDR3 DNA reads TGTGCCAGCAGCTTAGGTGAAGCGGGAGGCCGTGGTACGCAGTATTTT. As protein: CASSLGEAGGRGTQYF.

The rearrangement links TRBV6-2 or TRBV6-3 to TRBJ2-7; possibly TRBD2 for D (7 bases). Germline CDR1 MNHEY, CDR2 SVGEGT. V was trimmed by 5 bases and J by 4 bases, leaving 21 bases between them. CDR3 size: 16 residues. The CDR3 loop reads CASSRGIGGRVYEQYF. Here the CDR3 DNA reads TGTGCCAGCAGTAGGGGGATCGGCGGGAGAGTGTACGAGCAGTACTTC.

The V call is TRBV11-2, the J call TRBJ2-4; 7 nucleotides line up with TRBD2. Per the germline V gene, CDR1 is SGHAT and CDR2 is FQNNGV. The CDR3 contains 15 residues. V was clipped by 1 base and J by 4 bases; unmatched bases: 4. CDR3 coding DNA: TGTGCCAGCAGCTTAGGCGGGAGTTTTAAAAACATTCAGTACTTC. Its protein is CASSLGGSFKNIQYF.

The chain recombines TRBV18 with TRBJ2-5, with 8 bases identical to TRBD2. The CDR3 consists of 16 residues. After removal of 6 bases from V and 4 bases from J, the junction contained 13 bases not matched to a gene. The germline CDR1 and CDR2 sequences are KGHSH and LQKENI. CDR3 sequence reads: CASSPSGSPARETQYF. Written as DNA, the CDR3 is TGTGCCAGCTCCCCCAGCGGGAGCCCGGCCAGAGAGACCCAGTACTTC.

V is TRBV25-1 and J is TRBJ2-3, with a weak D call TRBD1 (5 bases). The CDR3 covers 13 residues. V was clipped by 2 bases and J by 4 bases, with 7 bases between them. Germline CDR1 is MGHDK and CDR2 is SYGVNS. The CDR3 DNA reads TGTGCCAGCAGTGAAGGGGCGGCAGATACGCAGTATTTT. This encodes CASSEGAADTQYF.

V and J are TRBV4-2 and TRBJ2-7; 10 bases are shared with TRBD2. The CDR3 loop spans 15 amino acids. Per germline, CDR1 LGHNA and CDR2 YNFKEQ. The J segment lost 7 bases and the V segment lost 0 bases, leaving 6 bases of the junction unmatched. CDR3 sequence (DNA): TGTGCCAGCAGCCAAGATAATAGCGGGAGGAGTGAGCAGTACTTC. Encoded protein: CASSQDNSGRSEQYF.

The chain recombines TRBV29-1 with TRBJ1-1; D is unresolved. Germline V gene data show CDR1 as SQVTM and CDR2 as ANQGSEA. The CDR3 runs 11 residues. V shed 8 bases and J shed 7 bases, with 14 bases lying between them. CDR3 bases: TGCAGCCAATCATCAGGAGGTGAAGCTTTCTTT. This translates into CSQSSGGEAFF.

This clone was seen just once. V and J are TRBV7-2 and TRBJ2-5; 9 bases agree with TRBD2. This CDR3 is 15 amino acids long. The V and J ends lost 1 base and 4 bases, in that order; junction bases with no gene match: 4. CDR1 is SGHTA and CDR2 is FQGNSA in the germline V gene. CDR3 loop: CASSLGGGRAETQYF. Written as DNA, the CDR3 is TGTGCCAGCAGCTTAGGGGGCGGGAGGGCAGAGACCCAGTACTTC.